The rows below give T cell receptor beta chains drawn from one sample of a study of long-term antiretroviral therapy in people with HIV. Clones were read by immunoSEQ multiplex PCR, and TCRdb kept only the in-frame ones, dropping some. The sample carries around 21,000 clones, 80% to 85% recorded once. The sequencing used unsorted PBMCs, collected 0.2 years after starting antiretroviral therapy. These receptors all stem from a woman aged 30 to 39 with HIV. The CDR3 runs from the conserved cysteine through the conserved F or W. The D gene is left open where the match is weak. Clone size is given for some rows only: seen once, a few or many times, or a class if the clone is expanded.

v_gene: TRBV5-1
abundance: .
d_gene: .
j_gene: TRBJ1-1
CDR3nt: TGCGCCAGCAGCCAACCTTCGGGGGCACAGACTGAAGCTTTCTTT
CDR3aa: CASSQPSGAQTEAFF

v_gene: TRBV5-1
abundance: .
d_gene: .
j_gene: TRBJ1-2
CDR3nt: TGCGCCAGCAGCTTGGTTCGGGGGATCTACACCTTC
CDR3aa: CASSLVRGIYTF

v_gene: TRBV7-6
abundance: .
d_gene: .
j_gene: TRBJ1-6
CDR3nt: TGTGCCAGCAGCCAGGAACAGGGATGGGATTCACCCCTCCACTTT
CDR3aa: CASSQEQGWDSPLHF

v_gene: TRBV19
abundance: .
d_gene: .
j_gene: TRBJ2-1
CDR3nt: TGTGCCAGTGGACGGACAAGGGGTGGGGAGACTACCAACAATGAGCAGTTCTTC
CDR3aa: CASGRTRGGETTNNEQFF

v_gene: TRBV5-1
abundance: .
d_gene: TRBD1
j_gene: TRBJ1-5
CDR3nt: TGCGCCAGCAGCGATGGACAGGGGGGACAGCCCCAGCATTTT
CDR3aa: CASSDGQGGQPQHF

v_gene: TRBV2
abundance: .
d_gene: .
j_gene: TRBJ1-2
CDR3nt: TGTGCCAGCGCCACCTCCGGGGGAAAGTCCATCTCCTTC
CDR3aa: CASATSGGKSISF

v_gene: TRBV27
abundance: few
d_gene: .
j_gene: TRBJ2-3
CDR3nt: TGTGCCAGCAGTTTATCGAGGGGTCTCACAGATACGCAGTATTTT
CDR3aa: CASSLSRGLTDTQYF

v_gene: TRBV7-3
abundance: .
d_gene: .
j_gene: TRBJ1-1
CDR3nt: TGTGCCAGCAGCTTTGATCTTGACACTGAAGCTTTCTTT
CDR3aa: CASSFDLDTEAFF

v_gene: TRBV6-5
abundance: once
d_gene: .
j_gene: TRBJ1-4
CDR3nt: TGTGCCAGCAGTTACGGAACAGGACCTAGTGAAAAACTGTTTTTT
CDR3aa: CASSYGTGPSEKLFF

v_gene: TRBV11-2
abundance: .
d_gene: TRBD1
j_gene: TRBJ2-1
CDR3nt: TGTGCCAGCAGCCTCGGACAGGGTTCGAATGAGCAGTTCTTC
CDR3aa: CASSLGQGSNEQFF

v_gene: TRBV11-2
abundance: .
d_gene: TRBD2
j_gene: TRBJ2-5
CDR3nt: TGTGCCAGCAGCCTAGGAAGGGAGGGGCTGGGGGAGACCCAGTACTTC
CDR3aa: CASSLGREGLGETQYF

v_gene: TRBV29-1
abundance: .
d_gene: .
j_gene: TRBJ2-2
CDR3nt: TGCAGCGTTGAAGATCTTGCCACAGGGCACACCGGGGAGCTGTTTTTT
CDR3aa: CSVEDLATGHTGELFF

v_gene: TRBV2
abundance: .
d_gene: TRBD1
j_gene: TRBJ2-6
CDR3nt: TGTGCCAGCAGTGGGAAAACAGGGGCTGGGGCCAACGTCCTGACTTTC
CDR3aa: CASSGKTGAGANVLTF

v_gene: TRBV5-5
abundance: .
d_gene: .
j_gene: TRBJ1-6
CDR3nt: TGTGCCAGCAGCTTGATAACAGCTTCACCCCTCCACTTT
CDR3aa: CASSLITASPLHF

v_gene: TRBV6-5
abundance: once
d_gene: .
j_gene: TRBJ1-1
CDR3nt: TGTGCCAGCAGAGAACAGGGCGCGACTGAAGCTTTCTTT
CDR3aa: CASREQGATEAFF

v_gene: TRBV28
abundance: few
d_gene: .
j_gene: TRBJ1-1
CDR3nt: TGTGCCAGCAACCCCACTGGGGGGTCCACTGAAGCTTTCTTT
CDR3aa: CASNPTGGSTEAFF

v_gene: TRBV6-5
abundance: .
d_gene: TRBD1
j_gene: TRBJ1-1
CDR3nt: TGTGCCAGCAGTTACGGCAGGGGGCGATGGAGCACTGAAGCTTTCTTT
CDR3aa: CASSYGRGRWSTEAFF

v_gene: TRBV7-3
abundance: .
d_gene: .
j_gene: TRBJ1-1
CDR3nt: TGTGCCAGCAGCTTAGCTCCCCTCAGACTGAACACTGAAGCTTTCTTT
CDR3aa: CASSLAPLRLNTEAFF

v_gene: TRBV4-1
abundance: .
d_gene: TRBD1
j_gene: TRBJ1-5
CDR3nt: TGCGCCAGCAGCCACCCCGGGACAGGGGGCAATCAGCCCCAGCATTTT
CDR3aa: CASSHPGTGGNQPQHF

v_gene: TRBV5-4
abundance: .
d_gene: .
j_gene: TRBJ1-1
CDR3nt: TGTGCCAGCAGCACTCCATCTGGTTCGGGGGAAGCTTTCTTT
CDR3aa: CASSTPSGSGEAFF

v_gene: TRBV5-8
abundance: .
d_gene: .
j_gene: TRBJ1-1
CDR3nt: TGTGCCAGCAGCCTGGCAGGACGGATGAACACTGAAGCTTTCTTT
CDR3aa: CASSLAGRMNTEAFF

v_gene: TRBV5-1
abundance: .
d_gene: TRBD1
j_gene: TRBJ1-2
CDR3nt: TGCGCCAGCAGCTCTACAGGGGACCCTAACTATGGCTACACCTTC
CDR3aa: CASSSTGDPNYGYTF

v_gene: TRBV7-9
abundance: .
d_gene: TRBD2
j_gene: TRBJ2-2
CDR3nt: TGTGCCAGCAGCCTTAGCGGGGGGACCCCCGGGGAGCTGTTTTTT
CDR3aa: CASSLSGGTPGELFF

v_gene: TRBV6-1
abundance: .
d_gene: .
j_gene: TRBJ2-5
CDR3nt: TGTGCCAGCGGTCTCCAAGAGACCCAGTACTTC
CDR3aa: CASGLQETQYF

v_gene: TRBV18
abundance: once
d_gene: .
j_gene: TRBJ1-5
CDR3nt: TGTGCCAGCTCACCCGACGCGAATCAGCCCCAGCATTTT
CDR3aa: CASSPDANQPQHF

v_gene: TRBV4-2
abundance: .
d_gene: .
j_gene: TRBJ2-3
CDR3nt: TGTGCCAGCAGTTCCTTAGCGGACCCTACTTATACGCAGTATTTT
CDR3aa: CASSSLADPTYTQYF

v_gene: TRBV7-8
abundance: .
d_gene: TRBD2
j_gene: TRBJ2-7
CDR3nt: TGTGCCAGCAGCTTAGTAACTAGCGGGGAATACGAGCAGTACTTC
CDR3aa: CASSLVTSGEYEQYF

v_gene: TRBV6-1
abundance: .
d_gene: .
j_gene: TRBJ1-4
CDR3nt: TGTGCCAGCAGGATGAGGGGGGCTGGGGAAAAACTGTTTTTT
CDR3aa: CASRMRGAGEKLFF

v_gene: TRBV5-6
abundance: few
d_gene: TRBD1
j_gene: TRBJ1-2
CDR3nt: TGTGCCAGCACCCCTGAGGGCGACAGGGGGCGGAATGGCTACACCTTC
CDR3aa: CASTPEGDRGRNGYTF

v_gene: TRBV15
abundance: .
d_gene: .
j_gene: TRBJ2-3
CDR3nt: TGTGCCACCAGCAGAGACACAGATACGCAGTATTTT
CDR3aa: CATSRDTDTQYF

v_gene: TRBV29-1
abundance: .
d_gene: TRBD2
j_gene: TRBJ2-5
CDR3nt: TGCAGCGCACATCAGACTAGCGGGGGAAGTACCCAGTACTTC
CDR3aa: CSAHQTSGGSTQYF

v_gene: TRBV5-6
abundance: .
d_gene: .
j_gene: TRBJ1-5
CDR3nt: TGTGCCAGCAGCTTGGGGCTGGACAATCAGCCCCAGCATTTT
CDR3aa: CASSLGLDNQPQHF

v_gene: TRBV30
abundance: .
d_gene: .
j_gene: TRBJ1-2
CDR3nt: TGTGCCTGGAAGGGGCCGGCCAGCTATGGCTACACCTTC
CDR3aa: CAWKGPASYGYTF

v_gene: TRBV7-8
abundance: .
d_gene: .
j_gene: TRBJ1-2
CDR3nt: TGTGCCAGCAGCTTGTTTGGGGGGCATGGCTACACCTTC
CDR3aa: CASSLFGGHGYTF

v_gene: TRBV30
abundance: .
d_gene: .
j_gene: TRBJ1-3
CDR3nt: TGTGCCTGTATATCCCGCCCGGGTCCCGGAAACACCATATATTTT
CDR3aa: CACISRPGPGNTIYF

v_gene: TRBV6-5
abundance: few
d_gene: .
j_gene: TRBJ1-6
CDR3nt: TGTGCCAGCAGTTACTCCGGGGGGAAGAATTCACCCCTCCACTTT
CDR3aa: CASSYSGGKNSPLHF

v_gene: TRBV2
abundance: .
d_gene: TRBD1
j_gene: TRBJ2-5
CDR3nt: TGTGCCAGCAGTTTCTTAGGACAGGGGGCGCAGCGAGAGACCCAGTACTTC
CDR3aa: CASSFLGQGAQRETQYF